These 13 T cell receptor beta chains share one sample of origin, sequenced in a study of CD8+CD57+ T cells in acquired aplastic anemia. The TCR beta profiling, which covered VDJ combination and CDR3 sequence, was carried out using genomic DNA as the template. MiXCR, run by TCRdb on the reads, gives a single entry per CDR3 protein. The sample includes hundreds of thousands of distinct CDR3 sequences, under 50% of them seen just once. In patients chosen for sequencing, flow cytometry had shown CD8+CD57+ cell expansion. Sequences were obtained from sorted CD4+, CD8+, or CD8+CD57+ T cells (not recorded which) from PBMCs. These receptors originate from a human donor with aplastic anemia.

A remark on this clonotype: A read error may explain this, as a much larger clone is one base away. The DNA of the CDR3 is TGTGCCAGCAGCGCCGGACAAGTTGGGGCAGGTACGCAGTATTTT. Protein product: CASSAGQVGAGTQYF. This chain uses TRBV9 with TRBJ2-3, with D maybe TRBD1 (5 bases). The CDR3 loop spans 15 amino acids. Germline loops: CDR1 SGDLS, CDR2 YYNGEE. V was pared by 3 bases and J by 8 bases, with 19 bases between.

This clonotype was picked up many times. This chain's CDR3 is CSARAPTVNTEAFF. CDR3 DNA: TGCAGTGCTAGAGCCCCGACAGTAAACACTGAAGCTTTCTTT. The genes are TRBV20-1 and TRBJ1-1, with D perhaps matching TRBD1 (5 bases). The CDR3 contains 14 residues. V was shortened by 1 base and J by 2 bases, with 11 bases between the two germline ends. CDR1 is DFQATT, CDR2 SNEGSKA, per germline (reference sequence).

V and J are TRBV2 and TRBJ2-5, with 11 nucleotides matching TRBD2. Germline trimming cut 5 bases from V and 5 bases from J; bases unmatched to any gene: 16. The CDR3 contains 18 residues. Germline V lookup: CDR1 SNHLY, CDR2 FYNNEI. CDR3 region: CASSLLAGVQRGMETQYF. The CDR3 DNA sequence: TGTGCCAGCAGTTTACTAGCGGGGGTGCAGAGGGGGATGGAGACCCAGTACTTC. The whole variable domain, filled in from reference TRBV2 and TRBJ2-5, reads EPEVTQTPSHQVTQMGQEVILRCVPISNHLYFYWYRQILGQKVEFLVSFYNNEISEKSEIFDDQFSVERPDGSNFTLKIRSTKLEDSAMYFCASSLLAGVQRGMETQYFGPGTRLLVL.

This clonotype was seen many times. This chain uses TRBV20-1 with TRBJ2-6; D possibly matches TRBD1 or TRBD2 (7 bases each). Trimming stripped 6 bases from V and 0 bases from J, with 15 bases between. Germline V gene data show CDR1 as DFQATT and CDR2 as SNEGSKA (reference sequence). This CDR3 has 16 residues. CDR3 sequence reads: CSAAGGGSSGANVLTF. CDR3 DNA: TGCAGTGCCGCAGGGGGGGGCAGCTCTGGGGCCAACGTCCTGACTTTC.

This clonotype was observed many times. This sequence joins TRBV5-1 and TRBJ2-3; D call uncertain. The CDR3 runs to 15 residues. V was pared by 0 bases and J by 2 bases, with 10 bases between. CDR1 SGHRS and CDR2 YFSETQ come from the germline V gene. The CDR3 DNA sequence: TGCGCCAGCAGCTTGGAGGGCGGCTTCACAGATACGCAGTATTTT. It is translated as CASSLEGGFTDTQYF.

J is TRBJ1-1 and V is TRBV6-1; D is possibly TRBD1 (6 bases). The CDR3 runs 13 residues. Germline assignment: CDR1 MNHNS and CDR2 SASEGT. The V end lost 5 bases, the J end lost 4 bases, and 11 bases lay between the germline ends. In DNA form, the CDR3 reads TGTGCCAGCAGTTGGCAGGGGCTCACTGAAGCTTTCTTT. Translated: CASSWQGLTEAFF.

The chain links TRBV7-2 to TRBJ2-7, with D unclear. Germline V gives CDR1 SGHTA, CDR2 FQGNSA. Trimming pared 5 bases from V and 3 bases from J, leaving 11 bases between. The CDR3 runs to 13 residues. CDR3 in DNA: TGTACCAGCAGCCGGACGGGCAGCTACGAGCAGTACTTC. Protein: CTSSRTGSYEQYF.

This clonotype was seen a handful of times. The chain uses TRBV6-5 and TRBJ2-7; TRBD1 matches at 10 bases. J lost 6 bases, V lost 6 bases, and 14 bases had no gene match. CDR1 is MNHEY, CDR2 SVGAGI, per germline. This CDR3 is built from 16 residues. The CDR3 DNA reads as TGTGCCAGCAGCCCAACCCCGGGACAGGGGATCGGCGAGCAGTACTTC. The encoded protein is CASSPTPGQGIGEQYF.

This clonotype was detected many times. This sequence joins TRBV7-9 and TRBJ1-5; possibly TRBD1 for D (6 bases). The CDR3 totals 12 residues. The V gene lost 5 bases and the J gene lost 15 bases, with 17 bases spanning the gap. Germline V gene data show CDR1 as SEHNR and CDR2 as FQNEAQ (reference sequence). CDR3 protein: CASSEPGGDMHF. In nucleotides, the CDR3 is TGTGCCAGCAGCGAACCGGGGGGGGACATGCATTTT.

This clonotype was picked up many times. The rearrangement joins TRBV9 to TRBJ1-2; no definite D call. V was trimmed by 0 bases and J by 8 bases, leaving 14 bases between them. Germline-derived CDR1 and CDR2 are SGDLS and YYNGEE. This CDR3 is 14 amino acids long. The CDR3 DNA reads as TGTGCCAGCAGCGTAGACCCTGCGTCGATGGGCTACACCTTC. Protein sequence: CASSVDPASMGYTF.

The chain has TRBV7-2 and TRBJ1-6, with no clear D. Germline lookup yields CDR1 SGHTA and CDR2 FQGNSA. Trimming shortened V by 1 base and J by 10 bases, and 8 bases separated the two germline ends. CDR3 size: 13 residues. The CDR3: CASSLESGSPLHF. The CDR3 DNA reads TGTGCCAGCAGCTTAGAGTCGGGGTCACCCCTCCACTTT.

CDR3 loop: CASSESSGSLSGYTF. The CDR3 nucleotides read TGCGCCAGCAGTGAGTCGTCGGGTAGTCTCTCTGGCTACACCTTC. This chain joins TRBV10-2 and TRBJ1-2; unclear D gene. V was clipped by 0 bases and J by 7 bases, with 15 bases between them. Germline values: CDR1 WSHSY, CDR2 SAAADI. This CDR3 is 15 amino acids long.

This clonotype was detected a few times. This sequence joins TRBV12-3 or TRBV12-4 and TRBJ1-4, with D possibly TRBD1 on 5 matching bases. Trimming pared 9 bases from V and 7 bases from J, leaving 18 bases between. The CDR3 is 14 amino acids. As DNA, the CDR3 is TGTGCCAGTAGCTCCGGGACGAGGGGTGAAAAACTGTTTTTT. This gives the protein CASSSGTRGEKLFF.